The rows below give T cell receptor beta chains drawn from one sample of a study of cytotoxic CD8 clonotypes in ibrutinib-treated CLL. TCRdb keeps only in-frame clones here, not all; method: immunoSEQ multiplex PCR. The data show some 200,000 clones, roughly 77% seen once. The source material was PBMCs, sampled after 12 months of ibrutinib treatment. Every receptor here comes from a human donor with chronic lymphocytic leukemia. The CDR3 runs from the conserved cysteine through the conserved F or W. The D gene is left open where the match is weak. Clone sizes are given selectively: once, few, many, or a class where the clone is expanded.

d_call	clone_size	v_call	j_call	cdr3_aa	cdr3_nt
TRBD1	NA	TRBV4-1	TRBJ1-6	CASSQEGTGAGSPLHF	TGCGCCAGCAGCCAAGAGGGGACAGGGGCTGGTTCACCCCTCCACTTT
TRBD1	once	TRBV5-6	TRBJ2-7	CASSRRRAGGEEQYF	TGTGCCAGCAGCCGCCGAAGGGCAGGGGGTGAGGAGCAGTACTTC
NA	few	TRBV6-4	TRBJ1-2	CASSDSPRLYGYTF	TGTGCCAGCAGTGACTCTCCCAGGCTCTATGGCTACACCTTC
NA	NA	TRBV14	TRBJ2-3	CASSQVGQGRDTQYF	TGTGCCAGCAGCCAAGTCGGGCAGGGCCGGGATACGCAGTATTTT
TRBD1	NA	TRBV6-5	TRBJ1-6	CASSYGDRVSPLHF	TGTGCCAGCAGTTACGGTGACAGGGTTTCACCCCTCCACTTT
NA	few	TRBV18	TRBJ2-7	CASSHTQDYEQYF	TGTGCCAGCTCACATACACAGGACTACGAGCAGTACTTC
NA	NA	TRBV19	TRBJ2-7	CASSAVITSSYEQYF	TGTGCCAGTAGTGCGGTCATTACAAGCTCCTACGAGCAGTACTTC
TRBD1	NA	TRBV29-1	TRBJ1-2	CSVFEGQGENYGYTF	TGCAGCGTTTTTGAGGGACAGGGGGAGAACTATGGCTACACCTTC
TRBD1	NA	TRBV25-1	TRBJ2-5	CASARTGSETQYF	TGTGCCAGCGCAAGGACAGGATCGGAAACCCAGTACTTC
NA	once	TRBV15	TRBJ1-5	CATSRDRVRGQPQHF	TGTGCCACCAGCAGAGACAGGGTAAGGGGTCAGCCCCAGCATTTT
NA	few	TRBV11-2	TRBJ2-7	CASSITHEQYF	TGTGCCAGCAGCATAACCCACGAGCAGTACTTC
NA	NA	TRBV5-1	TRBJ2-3	CASSLGGQYTDTQYF	TGCGCCAGCAGCTTGGGTGGGCAGTACACAGATACGCAGTATTTT
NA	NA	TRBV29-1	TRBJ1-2	CSTPGFNYGYTF	TGCAGCACTCCAGGGTTTAACTATGGCTACACCTTC
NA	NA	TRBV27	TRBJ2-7	CASSLVRGASEQYF	TGTGCCAGCAGTTTAGTCCGCGGGGCGAGCGAGCAGTACTTC
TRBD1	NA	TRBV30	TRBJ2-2	CAWSAPDREAGELFF	TGTGCCTGGAGTGCTCCGGACAGGGAGGCCGGGGAGCTGTTTTTT
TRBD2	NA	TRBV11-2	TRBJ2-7	CASSLGREGGEQYF	TGTGCCAGCAGCTTAGGACGGGAGGGTGGAGAGCAGTACTTC
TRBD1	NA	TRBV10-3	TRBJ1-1	CAISGTGGRTEAFF	TGTGCCATCAGCGGGACAGGGGGACGGACTGAAGCTTTCTTT
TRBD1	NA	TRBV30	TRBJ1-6	CAWSEDRVGGSPLHF	TGTGCCTGGAGCGAGGACAGGGTCGGTGGTTCACCCCTCCACTTT
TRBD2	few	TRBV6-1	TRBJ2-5	CASSEKRGTSGLQETQYF	TGTGCCAGCAGTGAAAAACGAGGGACTAGCGGACTCCAAGAGACCCAGTACTTC
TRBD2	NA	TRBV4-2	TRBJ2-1	CASSQDGERGRYNEQFF	TGTGCCAGCAGCCAAGATGGAGAGCGGGGTAGATACAATGAGCAGTTCTTC
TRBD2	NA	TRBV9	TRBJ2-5	CASSVRAGGTETQYF	TGTGCCAGCAGCGTTCGGGCGGGAGGGACGGAGACCCAGTACTTC
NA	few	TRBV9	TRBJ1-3	CASSARPSSGNTIYF	TGTGCCAGCAGCGCTAGGCCGAGCTCTGGAAACACCATATATTTT
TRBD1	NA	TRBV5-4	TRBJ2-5	CASSLPGTGGSETQYF	TGTGCCAGCAGCTTGCCCGGGACAGGGGGCTCGGAGACCCAGTACTTC
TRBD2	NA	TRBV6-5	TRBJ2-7	CASTRTSGNYEQYF	TGTGCCAGCACTCGGACTAGCGGGAATTACGAGCAGTACTTC
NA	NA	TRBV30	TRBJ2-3	CAWSGAGDTQYF	TGTGCCTGGAGTGGAGCGGGAGATACGCAGTATTTT
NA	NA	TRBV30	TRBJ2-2	CAWSSRQGKNTGELFF	TGTGCCTGGAGTTCCCGTCAGGGGAAGAACACCGGGGAGCTGTTTTTT
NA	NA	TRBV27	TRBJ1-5	CASSSQGSNQPQHF	TGTGCCAGCAGCAGTCAGGGGAGCAATCAGCCCCAGCATTTT
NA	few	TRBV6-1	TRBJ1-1	CASSEAGEWTEAFF	TGTGCCAGCAGTGAAGCAGGGGAGTGGACTGAAGCTTTCTTT
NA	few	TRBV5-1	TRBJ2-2	CASRSREGTGELFF	TGCGCCAGCCGGTCGAGGGAAGGAACCGGGGAGCTGTTTTTT
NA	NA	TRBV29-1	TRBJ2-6	CSAQTGTGANVLTF	TGCAGCGCGCAGACAGGCACAGGGGCCAACGTCCTGACTTTC
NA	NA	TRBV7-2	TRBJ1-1	CASSQGTEAFF	TGTGCCAGCAGCCAGGGGACTGAAGCTTTCTTT
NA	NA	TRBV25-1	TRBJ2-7	CASSVGGREQYF	TGTGCCAGCAGTGTCGGGGGGCGGGAGCAGTACTTC
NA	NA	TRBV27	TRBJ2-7	CASSPLGGRSYEQYF	TGTGCCAGCAGTCCGCTGGGCGGGCGGTCCTACGAGCAGTACTTC